This T cell receptor beta chain stems from a study of regulatory T cells in long-lasting Graves disease. General observations from the study: Preferential use of TRBV28, TRBJ1-2 and TRBJ2-5 was seen in persistent disease. Among the persistent patients, fewer than 3,500 public clonotypes were shared, more than the 850 to 1,000 shared among new patients.

Building of the TCR beta libraries involved iRepertoire HTBI primers and Arm-PCR of CDR3 regions. Authors' methods: More than 55 TRBV and 13 to 15 TRBJ segments were identified across samples. TCRdb reprocessed the multiplex PCR reads via MiXCR and lists one record per CDR3 protein. Clone size and V and J calls follow TCRdb, not the original study. This sample carries some 370,000 distinct CDR3 sequences, about 23% of them seen once, and the ten largest clones take around 30%. Time point denoted: persistent/refractory GD, antithyroid drugs over 5 years with positive TRAb. Construction of the TCR library relied on RNA isolated from PBMCs. CDR3 length: 16 residues. Germline-derived CDR1 and CDR2 are MNHNS and SASEGT. V lost 7 bases to trimming and J lost 1 base, with 17 bases between them. This clonotype has a handful of counts. Its antigen is undetermined.

This sample comprised peripheral blood mononuclear cells (PBMCs), obtained when the disease was refractory, from a patient treated with antithyroid drugs. This receptor was obtained from a woman aged 40 to 50 with Graves disease. The chain couples TRBV6-1 to TRBJ2-4; perhaps TRBD2 as D (6 bases). The CDR3 region has the DNA TGTGCCAGCACCCCAGGAGGGTTCGCGGCCAAAAACATTCAGTACTTC. It yields the protein CASTPGGFAAKNIQYF.